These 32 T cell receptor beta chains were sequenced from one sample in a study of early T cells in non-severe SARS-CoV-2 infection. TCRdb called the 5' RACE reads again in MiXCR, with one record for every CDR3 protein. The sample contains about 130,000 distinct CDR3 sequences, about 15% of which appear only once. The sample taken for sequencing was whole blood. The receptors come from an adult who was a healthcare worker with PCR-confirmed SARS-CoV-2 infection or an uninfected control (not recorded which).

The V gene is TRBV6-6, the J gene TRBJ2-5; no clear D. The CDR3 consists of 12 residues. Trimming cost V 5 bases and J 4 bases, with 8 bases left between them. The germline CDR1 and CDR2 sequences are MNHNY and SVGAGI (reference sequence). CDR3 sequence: CASSPLRETQYF. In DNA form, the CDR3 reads TGTGCCAGCAGTCCCCTGAGAGAGACCCAGTACTTC.

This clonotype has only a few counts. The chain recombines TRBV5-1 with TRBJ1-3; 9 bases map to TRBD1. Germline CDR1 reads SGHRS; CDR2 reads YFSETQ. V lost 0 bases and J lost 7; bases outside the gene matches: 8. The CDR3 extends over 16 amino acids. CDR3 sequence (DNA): TGCGCCAGCAGCTTGGAATTCGGGACAGGGATGAACACCATATATTTT. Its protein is CASSLEFGTGMNTIYF.

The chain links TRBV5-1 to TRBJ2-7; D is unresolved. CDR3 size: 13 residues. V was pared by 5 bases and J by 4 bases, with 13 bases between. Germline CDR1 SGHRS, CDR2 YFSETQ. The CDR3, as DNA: TGCGCCAGCAGTGTGCAGGCGGAATACGAGCAGTACTTC. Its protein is CASSVQAEYEQYF. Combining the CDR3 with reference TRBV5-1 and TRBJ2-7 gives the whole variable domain KAGVTQTPRYLIKTRGQQVTLSCSPISGHRSVSWYQQTPGQGLQFLFEYFSETQRNKGNFPGRFSGRQFSNSRSEMNVSTLELGDSALYLCASSVQAEYEQYFGPGTRLTVT.

CDR3 residues: CASSQDPMRGYTF. The DNA for the CDR3 is TGCGCCAGCAGCCAAGATCCAATGAGGGGCTACACCTTC. This sequence joins TRBV4-1 and TRBJ1-2; D ambiguous. The V end lost 0 bases, the J end lost 8 bases, and 10 bases lay between the germline ends. This CDR3 has 13 amino acids. Germline V gene lookup returns CDR1 MGHRA and CDR2 YSYEKL.

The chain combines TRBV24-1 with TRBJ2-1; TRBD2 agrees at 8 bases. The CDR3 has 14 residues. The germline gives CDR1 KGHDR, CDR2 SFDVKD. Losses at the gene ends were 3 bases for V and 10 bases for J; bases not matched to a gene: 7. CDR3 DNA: TGTGCCACCAGTGATACTCGTAGCGGGGCGGAGCAGTTCTTC. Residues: CATSDTRSGAEQFF.

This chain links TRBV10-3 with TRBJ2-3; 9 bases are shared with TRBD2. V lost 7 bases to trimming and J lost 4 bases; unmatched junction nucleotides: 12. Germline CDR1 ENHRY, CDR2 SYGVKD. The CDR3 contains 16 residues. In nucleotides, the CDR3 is TGTGCCATCACCCCTGGGGCGGGGGGGACCGCAGATACGCAGTATTTT. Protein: CAITPGAGGTADTQYF.

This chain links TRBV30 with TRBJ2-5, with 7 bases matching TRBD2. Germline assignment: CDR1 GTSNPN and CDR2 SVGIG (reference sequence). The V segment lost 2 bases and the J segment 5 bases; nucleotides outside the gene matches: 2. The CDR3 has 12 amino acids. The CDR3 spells CAWSLGGETQYF. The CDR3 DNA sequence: TGTGCCTGGAGTCTGGGGGGGGAGACCCAGTACTTC.

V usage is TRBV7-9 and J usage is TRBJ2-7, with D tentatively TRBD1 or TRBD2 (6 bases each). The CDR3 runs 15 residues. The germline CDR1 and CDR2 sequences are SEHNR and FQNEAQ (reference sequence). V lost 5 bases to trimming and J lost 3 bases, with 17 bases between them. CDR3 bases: TGTGCCAGCAGCCCGCCTCCCAGGGGAGGCTACGAGCAGTACTTC. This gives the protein CASSPPPRGGYEQYF.

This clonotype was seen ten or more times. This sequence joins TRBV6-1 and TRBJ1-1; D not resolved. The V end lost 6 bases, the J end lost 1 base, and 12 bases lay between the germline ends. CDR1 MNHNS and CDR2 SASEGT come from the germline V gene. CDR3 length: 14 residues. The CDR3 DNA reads TGTGCCAGCAGGGATGGACGGACGAACACTGAAGCTTTCTTT. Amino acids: CASRDGRTNTEAFF.

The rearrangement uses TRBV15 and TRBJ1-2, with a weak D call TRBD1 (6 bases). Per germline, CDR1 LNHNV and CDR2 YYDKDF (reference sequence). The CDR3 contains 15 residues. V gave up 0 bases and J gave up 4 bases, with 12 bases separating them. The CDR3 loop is CATSRDHEGGYGYTF. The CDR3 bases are TGTGCCACCAGCAGAGATCATGAAGGGGGCTATGGCTACACCTTC.

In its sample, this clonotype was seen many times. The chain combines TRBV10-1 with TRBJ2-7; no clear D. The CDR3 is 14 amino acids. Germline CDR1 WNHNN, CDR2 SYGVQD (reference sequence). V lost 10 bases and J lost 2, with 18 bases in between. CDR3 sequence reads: CATVNGEGPYEQYF. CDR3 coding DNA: TGCGCCACAGTGAATGGCGAAGGTCCCTACGAGCAGTACTTC.

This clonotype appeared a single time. In DNA form, the CDR3 reads TGTGCCAGCAGCAAGGGGGCCGAGCAGTACTTC. Residues: CASSKGAEQYF. This chain joins TRBV12-3 or TRBV12-4 and TRBJ2-7; 7 bases are a match to TRBD1. With 6 bases clipped from V and 6 bases from J, the junction kept 2 bases outside the gene matches. CDR3 length: 11 residues.

The CDR3 loop is CSVEDRRGAEAFF. Here the CDR3 DNA reads TGCAGCGTTGAAGATCGAAGAGGGGCGGAAGCTTTCTTT. This rearrangement joins TRBV29-1 to TRBJ1-1, with TRBD1 as a possible D gene (5 bases). Trimming took 0 bases from V and 8 from J, leaving 13 bases between them. The CDR3 covers 13 residues. Germline V lookup: CDR1 SQVTM, CDR2 ANQGSEA.

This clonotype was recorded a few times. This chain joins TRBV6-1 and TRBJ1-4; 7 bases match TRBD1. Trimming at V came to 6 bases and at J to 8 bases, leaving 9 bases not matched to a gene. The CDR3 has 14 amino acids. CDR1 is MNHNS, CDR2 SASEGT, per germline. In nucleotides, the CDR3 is TGTGCCAGCAGAAGACAGGGCTTTGAGGAAAAACTGTTTTTT. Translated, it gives CASRRQGFEEKLFF.

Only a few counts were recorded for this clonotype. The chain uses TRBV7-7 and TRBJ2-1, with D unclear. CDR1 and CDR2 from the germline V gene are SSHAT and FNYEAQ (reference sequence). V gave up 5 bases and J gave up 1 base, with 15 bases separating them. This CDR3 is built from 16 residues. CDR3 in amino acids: CASSAGRTSSYNEQFF. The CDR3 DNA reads TGTGCCAGCAGCGCCGGTAGAACATCTTCCTACAATGAGCAGTTCTTC.

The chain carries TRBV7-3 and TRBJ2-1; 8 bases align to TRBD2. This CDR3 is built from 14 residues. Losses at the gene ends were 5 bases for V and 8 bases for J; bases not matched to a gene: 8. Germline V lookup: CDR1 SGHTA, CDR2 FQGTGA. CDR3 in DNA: TGTGCCAGCAGCCGCGGGGGGCTTAGGGATGAGCAGTTCTTC. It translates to CASSRGGLRDEQFF. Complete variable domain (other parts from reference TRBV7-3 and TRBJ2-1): GAGVSQTPSNKVTEKGKYVELRCDPISGHTALYWYRQSLGQGPEFLIYFQGTGAADDSGLPNDRFFAVRPEGSVSTLKIQRTERGDSAVYLCASSRGGLRDEQFFGPGTRLTVL.

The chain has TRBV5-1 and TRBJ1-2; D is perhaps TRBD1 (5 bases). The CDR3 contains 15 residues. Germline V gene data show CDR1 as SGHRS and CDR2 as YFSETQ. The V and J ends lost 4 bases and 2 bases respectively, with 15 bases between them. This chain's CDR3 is CASSGGNTRNYGYTF. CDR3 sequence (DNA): TGCGCCAGCAGCGGGGGAAATACACGAAACTATGGCTACACCTTC.

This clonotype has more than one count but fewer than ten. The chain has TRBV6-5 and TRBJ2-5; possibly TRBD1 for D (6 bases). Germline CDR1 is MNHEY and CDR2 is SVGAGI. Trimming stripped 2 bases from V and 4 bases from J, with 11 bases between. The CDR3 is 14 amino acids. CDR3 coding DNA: TGTGCCAGCAGTTACGGGGTAGGGGGAGAGACCCAGTACTTC. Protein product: CASSYGVGGETQYF.

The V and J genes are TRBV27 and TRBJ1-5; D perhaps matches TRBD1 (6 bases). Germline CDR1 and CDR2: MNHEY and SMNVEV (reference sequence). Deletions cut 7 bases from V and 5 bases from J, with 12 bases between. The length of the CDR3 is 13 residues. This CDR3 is CASMRGADQPQHF. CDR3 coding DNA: TGTGCCAGCATGAGGGGGGCGGATCAGCCCCAGCATTTT.

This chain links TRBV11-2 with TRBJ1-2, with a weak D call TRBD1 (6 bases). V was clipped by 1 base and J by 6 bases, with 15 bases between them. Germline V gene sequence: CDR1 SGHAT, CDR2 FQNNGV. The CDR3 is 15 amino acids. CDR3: CASSLGFGGGDGYTF. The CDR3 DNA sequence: TGTGCCAGCAGCTTAGGTTTCGGGGGCGGCGATGGCTACACCTTC.

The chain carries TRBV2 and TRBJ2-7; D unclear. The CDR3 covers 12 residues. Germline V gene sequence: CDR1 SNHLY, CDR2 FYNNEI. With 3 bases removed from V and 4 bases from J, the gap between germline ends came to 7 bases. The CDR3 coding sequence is TGTGCCAGCAGTGATATGGGGTACGAGCAGTACTTC. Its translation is CASSDMGYEQYF.

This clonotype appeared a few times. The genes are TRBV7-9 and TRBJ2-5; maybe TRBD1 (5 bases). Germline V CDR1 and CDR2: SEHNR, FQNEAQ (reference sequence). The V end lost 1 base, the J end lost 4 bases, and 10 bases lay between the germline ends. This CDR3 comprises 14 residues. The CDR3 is CASSLDRRGETQYF. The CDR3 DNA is TGTGCCAGCAGCTTAGACAGGCGCGGAGAGACCCAGTACTTC.

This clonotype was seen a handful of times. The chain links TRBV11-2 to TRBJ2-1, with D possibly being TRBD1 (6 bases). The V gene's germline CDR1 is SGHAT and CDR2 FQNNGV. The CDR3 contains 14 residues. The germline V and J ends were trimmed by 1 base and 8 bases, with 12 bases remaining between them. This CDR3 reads CASSLGGPAYEQFF. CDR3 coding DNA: TGTGCCAGCAGCTTAGGGGGGCCGGCCTATGAGCAGTTCTTC. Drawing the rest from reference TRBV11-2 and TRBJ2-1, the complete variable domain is EAGVAQSPRYKIIEKRQSVAFWCNPISGHATLYWYQQILGQGPKLLIQFQNNGVVDDSQLPKDRFSAERLKGVDSTLKIQPAKLEDSAVYLCASSLGGPAYEQFFGPGTRLTVL.

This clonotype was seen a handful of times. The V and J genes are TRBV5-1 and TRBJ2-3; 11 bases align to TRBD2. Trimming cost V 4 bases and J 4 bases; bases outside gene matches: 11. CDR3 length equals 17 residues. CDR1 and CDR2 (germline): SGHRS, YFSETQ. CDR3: CASSPRLAGGLPDTQYF. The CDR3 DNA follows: TGCGCCAGCAGCCCCCGGCTAGCGGGGGGCCTCCCAGATACGCAGTATTTT.

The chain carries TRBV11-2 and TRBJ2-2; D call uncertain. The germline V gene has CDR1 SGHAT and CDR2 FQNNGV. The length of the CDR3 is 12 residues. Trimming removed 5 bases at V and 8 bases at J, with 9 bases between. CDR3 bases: TGTGCCAGCAGCCGGAACATAGGGGAGCTGTTTTTT. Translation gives CASSRNIGELFF. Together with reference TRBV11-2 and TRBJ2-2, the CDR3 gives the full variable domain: EAGVAQSPRYKIIEKRQSVAFWCNPISGHATLYWYQQILGQGPKLLIQFQNNGVVDDSQLPKDRFSAERLKGVDSTLKIQPAKLEDSAVYLCASSRNIGELFFGEGSRLTVL.

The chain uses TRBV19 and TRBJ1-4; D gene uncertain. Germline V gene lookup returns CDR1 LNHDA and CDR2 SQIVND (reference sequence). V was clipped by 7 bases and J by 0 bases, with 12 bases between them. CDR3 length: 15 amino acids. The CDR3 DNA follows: TGTGCCAGTAAGAGGACGGCACCAACTAATGAAAAACTGTTTTTT. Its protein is CASKRTAPTNEKLFF. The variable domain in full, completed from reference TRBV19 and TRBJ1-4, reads DGGITQSPKYLFRKEGQNVTLSCEQNLNHDAMYWYRQDPGQGLRLIYYSQIVNDFQKGDIAEGYSVSREKKESFPLTVTSAQKNPTAFYLCASKRTAPTNEKLFFGSGTQLSVL.

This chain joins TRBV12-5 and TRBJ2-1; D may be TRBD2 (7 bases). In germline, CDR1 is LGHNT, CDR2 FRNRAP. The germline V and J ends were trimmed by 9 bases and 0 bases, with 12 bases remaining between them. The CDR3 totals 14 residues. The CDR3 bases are TGTGCTAGCCTGCGGGGGCTCTCCTACAATGAGCAGTTCTTC. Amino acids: CASLRGLSYNEQFF.

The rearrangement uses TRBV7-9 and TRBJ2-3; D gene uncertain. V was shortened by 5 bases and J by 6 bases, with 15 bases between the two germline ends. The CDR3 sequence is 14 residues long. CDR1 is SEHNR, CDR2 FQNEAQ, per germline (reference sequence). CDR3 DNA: TGTGCCAGCAGCATTCTCGGAGCCTCCGATACGCAGTATTTT. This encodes CASSILGASDTQYF.

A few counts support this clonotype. This CDR3 is CASSEDTSSPSYNEQFF. The CDR3 DNA sequence: TGTGCCAGCAGTGAGGATACTTCTTCTCCCTCCTACAATGAGCAGTTCTTC. The chain uses TRBV2 and TRBJ2-1, with D unresolved. V lost 3 bases to trimming and J lost 0 bases, with 15 bases between them. CDR1 is SNHLY, CDR2 FYNNEI, per germline. The CDR3 runs to 17 residues. The full variable domain, with the rest looked up from reference TRBV2 and TRBJ2-1, is EPEVTQTPSHQVTQMGQEVILRCVPISNHLYFYWYRQILGQKVEFLVSFYNNEISEKSEIFDDQFSVERPDGSNFTLKIRSTKLEDSAMYFCASSEDTSSPSYNEQFFGPGTRLTVL.

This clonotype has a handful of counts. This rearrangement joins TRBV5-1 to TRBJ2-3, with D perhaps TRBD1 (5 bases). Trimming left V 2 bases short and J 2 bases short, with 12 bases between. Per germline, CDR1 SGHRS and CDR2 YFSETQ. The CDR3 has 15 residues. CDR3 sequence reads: CASSFSQGDTDTQYF. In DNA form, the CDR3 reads TGCGCCAGCAGCTTTTCCCAGGGCGACACAGATACGCAGTATTTT.

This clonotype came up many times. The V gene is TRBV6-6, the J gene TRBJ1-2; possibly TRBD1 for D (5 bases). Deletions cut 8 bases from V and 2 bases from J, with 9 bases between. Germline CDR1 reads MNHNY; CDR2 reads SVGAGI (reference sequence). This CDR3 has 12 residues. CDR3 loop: CASLEGNYGYTF. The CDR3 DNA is TGTGCCAGCCTAGAGGGGAACTATGGCTACACCTTC.

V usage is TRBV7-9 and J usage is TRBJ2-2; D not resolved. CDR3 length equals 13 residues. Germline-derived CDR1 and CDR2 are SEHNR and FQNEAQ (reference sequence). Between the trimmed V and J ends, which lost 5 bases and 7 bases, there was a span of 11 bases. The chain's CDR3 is CASSRLDGGELFF. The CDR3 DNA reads TGTGCCAGCAGCCGGCTCGATGGCGGGGAGCTGTTTTTT.